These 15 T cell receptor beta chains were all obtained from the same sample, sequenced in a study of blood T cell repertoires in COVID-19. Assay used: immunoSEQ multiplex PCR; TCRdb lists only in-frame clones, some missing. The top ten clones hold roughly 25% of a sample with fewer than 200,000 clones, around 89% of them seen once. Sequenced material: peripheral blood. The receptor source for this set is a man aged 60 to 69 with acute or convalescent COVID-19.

The CDR3: CASSIGLGTGDGYTF. In DNA form, the CDR3 reads TGTGCCAGTAGTATAGGTCTCGGGACAGGGGATGGCTACACCTTC. The gene calls are TRBV19 and TRBJ1-2; 10 positions agree with TRBD1. Germline V CDR1 and CDR2: LNHDA, SQIVND (reference sequence). The CDR3 covers 15 residues. V was clipped by 1 base and J by 6 bases; unmatched bases: 5.

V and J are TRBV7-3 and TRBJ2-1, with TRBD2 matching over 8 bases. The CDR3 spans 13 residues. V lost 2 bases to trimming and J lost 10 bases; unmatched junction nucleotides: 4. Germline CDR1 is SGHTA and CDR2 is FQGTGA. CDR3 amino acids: CASSLQRGWEQFF. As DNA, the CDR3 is TGTGCCAGCAGCTTACAGCGGGGGTGGGAGCAGTTCTTC.

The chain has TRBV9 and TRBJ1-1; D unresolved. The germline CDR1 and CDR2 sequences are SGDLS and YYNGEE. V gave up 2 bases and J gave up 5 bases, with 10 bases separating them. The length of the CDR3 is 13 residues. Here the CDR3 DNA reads TGTGCCAGCAGCGTTAGTGCTGAAACTGAAGCTTTCTTT. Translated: CASSVSAETEAFF.

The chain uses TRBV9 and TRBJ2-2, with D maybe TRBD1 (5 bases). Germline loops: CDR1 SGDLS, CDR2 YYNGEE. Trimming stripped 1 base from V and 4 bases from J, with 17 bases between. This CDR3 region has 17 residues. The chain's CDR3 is CASSVNVARVSTGELFF. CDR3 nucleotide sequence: TGTGCCAGCAGCGTAAACGTGGCCAGGGTGAGCACCGGGGAGCTGTTTTTT. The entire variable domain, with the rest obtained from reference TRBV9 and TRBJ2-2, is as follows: DSGVTQTPKHLITATGQRVTLRCSPRSGDLSVYWYQQSLDQGLQFLIQYYNGEERAKGNILERFSAQQFPDLHSELNLSSLELGDSALYFCASSVNVARVSTGELFFGEGSRLTVL.

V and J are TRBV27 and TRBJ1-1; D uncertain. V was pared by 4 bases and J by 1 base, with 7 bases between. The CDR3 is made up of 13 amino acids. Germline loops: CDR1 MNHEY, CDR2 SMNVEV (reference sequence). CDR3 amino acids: CASSSIPNTEAFF. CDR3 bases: TGTGCCAGCAGTTCTATTCCGAACACTGAAGCTTTCTTT.

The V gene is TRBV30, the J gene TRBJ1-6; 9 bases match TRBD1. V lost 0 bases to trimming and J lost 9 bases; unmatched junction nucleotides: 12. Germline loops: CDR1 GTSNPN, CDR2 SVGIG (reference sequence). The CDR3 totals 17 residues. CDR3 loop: CAWSVRVGTGLFSPLHF. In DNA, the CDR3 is TGTGCCTGGAGTGTACGTGTTGGGACAGGGCTTTTTTCACCCCTCCACTTT. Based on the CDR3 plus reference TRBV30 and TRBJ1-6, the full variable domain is SQTIHQWPATLVQPVGSPLSLECTVEGTSNPNLYWYRQAAGRGLQLLFYSVGIGQISSEVPQNLSASRPQDRQFILSSKKLLLSDSGFYLCAWSVRVGTGLFSPLHFGNGTRLTVT.

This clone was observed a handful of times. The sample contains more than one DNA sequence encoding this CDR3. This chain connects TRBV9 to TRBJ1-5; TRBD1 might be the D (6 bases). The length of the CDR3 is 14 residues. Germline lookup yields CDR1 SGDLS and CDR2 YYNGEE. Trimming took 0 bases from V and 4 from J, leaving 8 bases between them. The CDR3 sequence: CASSVGQGNQPQHF. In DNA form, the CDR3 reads TGTGCCAGCAGCGTAGGGCAGGGGAATCAGCCCCAGCATTTT.

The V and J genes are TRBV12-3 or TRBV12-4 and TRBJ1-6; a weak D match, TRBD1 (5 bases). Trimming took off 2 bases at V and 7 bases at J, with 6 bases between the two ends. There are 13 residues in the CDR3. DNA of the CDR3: TGTGCCAGCAGTTTAAGGGGCAATTCACCCCTCCACTTT. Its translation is CASSLRGNSPLHF.

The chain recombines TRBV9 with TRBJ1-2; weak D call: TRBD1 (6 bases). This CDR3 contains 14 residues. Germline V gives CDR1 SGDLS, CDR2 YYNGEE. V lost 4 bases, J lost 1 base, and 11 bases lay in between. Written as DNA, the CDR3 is TGTGCCAGCAGCTTAGGGGGGGATAACTATGGCTACACCTTC. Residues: CASSLGGDNYGYTF.

In DNA form, the CDR3 reads TGTGCCACCAGCGGACAGCATAGCAATCAGCCCCAGCATTTT. Translated: CATSGQHSNQPQHF. V and J are TRBV24-1 and TRBJ1-5, with D tentatively TRBD1 (6 bases). The CDR3 contains 14 residues. CDR1 and CDR2 (germline): KGHDR, SFDVKD. The V and J ends lost 7 bases and 0 bases respectively, with 9 bases between them.

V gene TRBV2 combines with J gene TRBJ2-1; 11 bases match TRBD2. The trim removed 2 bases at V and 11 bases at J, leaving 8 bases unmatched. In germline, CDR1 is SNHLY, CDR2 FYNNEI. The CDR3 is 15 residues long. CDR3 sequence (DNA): TGTGCCAGCAGTGAACTGGCTAGCGGGGGGTCCCAGCAGTTCTTC. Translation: CASSELASGGSQQFF.

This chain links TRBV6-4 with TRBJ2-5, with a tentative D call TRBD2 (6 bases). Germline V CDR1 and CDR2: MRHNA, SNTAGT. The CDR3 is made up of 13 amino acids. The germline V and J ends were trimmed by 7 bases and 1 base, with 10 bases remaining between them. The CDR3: CASIGGTQETQYF. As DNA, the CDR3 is TGTGCCAGCATAGGAGGGACCCAAGAGACCCAGTACTTC.

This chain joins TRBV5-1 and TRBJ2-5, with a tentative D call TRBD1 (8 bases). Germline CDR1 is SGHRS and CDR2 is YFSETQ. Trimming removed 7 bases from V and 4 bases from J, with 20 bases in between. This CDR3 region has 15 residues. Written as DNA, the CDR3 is TGCGCCAGCCACGGAACAGGGGGGGTTGGAGAGACCCAGTACTTC. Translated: CASHGTGGVGETQYF.

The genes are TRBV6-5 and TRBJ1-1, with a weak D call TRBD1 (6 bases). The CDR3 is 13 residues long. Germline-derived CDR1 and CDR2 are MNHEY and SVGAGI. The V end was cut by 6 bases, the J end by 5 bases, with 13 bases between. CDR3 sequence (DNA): TGTGCCAGCAGGAAAGCAGGGGAGACTGAAGCTTTCTTT. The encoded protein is CASRKAGETEAFF.

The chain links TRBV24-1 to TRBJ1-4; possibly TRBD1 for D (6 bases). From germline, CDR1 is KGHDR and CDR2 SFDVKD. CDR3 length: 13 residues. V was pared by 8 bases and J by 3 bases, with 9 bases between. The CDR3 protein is CATNQGSNEKLFF. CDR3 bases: TGTGCCACCAATCAGGGGTCTAATGAAAAACTGTTTTTT.